This is a list of T cell receptor beta chains from one sample in a study of immune evolution from preneoplasia to lung adenocarcinoma. Using immunoSEQ multiplex PCR, the repertoire was profiled, and TCRdb retains in-frame clones only, with some absent. The sample lists around 6,100 clones, 70% to 85% occurring once. Sequencing used FFPE lung adenocarcinoma in situ tissue. The receptors derive from a person aged 55-80 years with lung adenocarcinoma. Each CDR3 is given with its conserved first and last residue. Fields, in order: V gene, CDR3 protein.

TRBV6-1 | CASSEAAIGSDSNYGYTF
TRBV14 | CASSQGVRLRYEQYF
TRBV30 | CAWSLDSSNQPQHF
TRBV4-1 | CASSQGGVVGELFF
TRBV6-4 | CASSLDRGTGELFF
TRBV28 | CASSPPPYNEQFF
TRBV9 | CASSVVPGQGSGELFF
TRBV30 | CAWSVLDRSYEQYF
TRBV28 | CASSFYSRDPDEQFF
TRBV29-1 | CSVGTQVSDTQYF
TRBV28 | CASSLGTANYGYTF
TRBV9 | CASSVEWGQETQYF
TRBV4-1 | CASSQVPSAYNEQFF